Sequencing of this TCR beta chain was carried out in a study of blood T cell repertoires in COVID-19. Study details: The United States, Italy and Spain supplied acute and convalescent COVID-19 samples. In each case, the material was cDNA or gDNA derived from T cells, B-cell-depleted T cells, or PBMCs.

V trimming: 4 bases; J trimming: 2 bases; junction bases outside the gene matches: 12. Germline lookup yields CDR1 SGHAT and CDR2 FQNNGV. This CDR3 has 17 residues. TCRdb keeps only in-frame clones here, not all; method: immunoSEQ multiplex PCR. The table has approximately 130,000 clones, about 90% seen once. V gene TRBV11-2 combines with J gene TRBJ2-7, with TRBD1 matching 9 bases. Specimen: peripheral blood. This TCR was sampled from a man in his fifties or sixties with active COVID-19. CDR3 nucleotide sequence: TGTGCCAGCAGCTCCTGGACAGGGGCCCTTGAAACCTACGAGCAGTACTTC. Translated: CASSSWTGALETYEQYF.